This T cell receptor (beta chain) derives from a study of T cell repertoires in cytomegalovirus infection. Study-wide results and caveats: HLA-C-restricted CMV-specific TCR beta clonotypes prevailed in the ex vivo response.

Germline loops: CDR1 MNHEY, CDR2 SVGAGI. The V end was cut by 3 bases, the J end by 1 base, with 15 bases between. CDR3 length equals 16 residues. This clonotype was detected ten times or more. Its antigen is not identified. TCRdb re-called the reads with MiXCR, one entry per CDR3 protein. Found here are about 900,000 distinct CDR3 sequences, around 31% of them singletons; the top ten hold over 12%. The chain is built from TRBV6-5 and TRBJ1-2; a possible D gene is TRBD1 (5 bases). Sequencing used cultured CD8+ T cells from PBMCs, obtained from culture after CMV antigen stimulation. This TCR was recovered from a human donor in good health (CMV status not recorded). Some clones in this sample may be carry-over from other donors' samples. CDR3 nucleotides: TGTGCCAGCAGTTATGGGAGGGGACGAGATAACTATGGCTACACCTTC. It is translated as CASSYGRGRDNYGYTF.